Listed here are 20 T cell receptor beta chains from one sample, sequenced in a study of T cells in Graves' hyperthyroidism and ophthalmopathy. Amplified TCR beta CDR3 regions came from RNA transcripts. Using the HTBI primer set, a first-round RT-PCR was run on the TCR CDR3. TCRdb reprocessed the multiplex PCR reads via MiXCR and lists one record per CDR3 protein. The table records 250,000 to 300,000 distinct CDR3 sequences, 14% to 15% of them present only once. Sequenced sample: blood. The receptors shown here come from a woman aged 40 to 50 with Graves' hyperthyroidism that later progressed to Graves' ophthalmopathy.

This clonotype showed up just a few times. A much larger clone differs by one base, so this may be a read error. V gene TRBV3-1 combines with J gene TRBJ1-5; D is undetermined. The V end lost 2 bases, the J end lost 2 bases, and 13 bases lay between the germline ends. Germline V gene sequence: CDR1 LGHDT, CDR2 YNNKEL (reference sequence). This CDR3 is built from 16 residues. The CDR3 loop reads CASSQYDGLGNQPQHF. CDR3 nucleotides: TGTGCCAGCAGCCAATATGACGGCCTGGGCAATCAGCCCCAGCATTTT. Variable domain in full (rest from reference TRBV3-1 and TRBJ1-5): DTAVSQTPKYLVTQMGNDKSIKCEQNLGHDTMYWYKQDSKKFLKIMFSYNNKELIINETVPNRFSPKSPDKAHLNLHINSLELGDSAVYFCASSQYDGLGNQPQHFGDGTRLSIL.

The table lists this clonotype with many counts. This chain joins TRBV27 and TRBJ2-1, with 9 bases aligning to TRBD2. V lost 1 base and J lost 5; bases outside the gene matches: 15. CDR1 is MNHEY and CDR2 is SMNVEV in the germline V gene (reference sequence). The CDR3 spans 19 residues. CDR3 nucleotides: TGTGCCAGCAGTTTATTTTACGGATTAGCGGGAGAGACGGACAATGAGCAGTTCTTC. Its translation is CASSLFYGLAGETDNEQFF.

At least ten counts were recorded for this clonotype. V gene TRBV20-1 combines with J gene TRBJ1-5; D unclear. CDR1 DFQATT and CDR2 SNEGSKA come from the germline V gene (reference sequence). The ends were cut back, 2 bases at V and 2 bases at J, with 7 bases in the middle. This CDR3 contains 13 residues. This chain's CDR3 is CSARRQGNQPQHF. The CDR3 nucleotides are TGCAGTGCTAGACGGCAGGGCAATCAGCCCCAGCATTTT.

This clonotype has a handful of counts. A read error may explain this, as a much larger clone is one base away. The chain employs TRBV6-2 or TRBV6-3 and TRBJ2-1, with D possibly being TRBD1 or TRBD2 (5 bases each). The length of the CDR3 is 16 residues. The V end was cut by 5 bases, the J end by 5 bases, with 19 bases between. Germline assignment: CDR1 MNHEY and CDR2 SVGEGT. This CDR3 reads CASSLPGRPSHNEQFF. DNA of the CDR3: TGTGCCAGCAGTCTCCCGGGGCGACCTTCCCACAATGAGCAGTTCTTC.

The chain carries TRBV19 and TRBJ1-1, with 9 bases identical to TRBD1. This CDR3 region has 14 residues. Germline V gene sequence: CDR1 LNHDA, CDR2 SQIVND (reference sequence). The V gene end was trimmed by 2 bases and the J gene end by 4 bases; junction bases not matched to a gene: 2. The CDR3 loop is CASSIPDRGTEAFF. DNA for the CDR3: TGTGCCAGTAGTATACCGGACAGGGGCACTGAAGCTTTCTTT. The whole variable domain, remainder taken from reference TRBV19 and TRBJ1-1, is DGGITQSPKYLFRKEGQNVTLSCEQNLNHDAMYWYRQDPGQGLRLIYYSQIVNDFQKGDIAEGYSVSREKKESFPLTVTSAQKNPTAFYLCASSIPDRGTEAFFGQGTRLTVV.

This clonotype was picked up many times. The V and J genes are TRBV27 and TRBJ2-5; 7 bases agree with TRBD2. The CDR3 is 17 residues long. Germline V CDR1 and CDR2: MNHEY, SMNVEV (reference sequence). J lost 2 bases, V lost 2 bases, and 11 bases had no gene match. CDR3: CASSLAWGGREQETQYF. DNA of the CDR3: TGTGCCAGCAGTTTAGCCTGGGGGGGGAGAGAGCAAGAGACCCAGTACTTC.

This clonotype was counted many times. The chain is built from TRBV5-5 and TRBJ2-1; D uncertain. The CDR3 is made up of 14 amino acids. The germline gives CDR1 SGHKS, CDR2 YYEKEE (reference sequence). The V end lost 2 bases, the J end lost 3 bases, and 9 bases lay between the germline ends. CDR3 protein: CASSLLSGYNEQFF. For the CDR3, the DNA is TGTGCCAGCAGCTTACTTTCGGGCTACAATGAGCAGTTCTTC.

As to this clonotype: One base away lies a much larger clone, so this may be a sequencing read error. The chain employs TRBV28 and TRBJ1-4; 8 bases are shared with TRBD1. V trimming: 3 bases; J trimming: 5 bases; junction bases outside the gene matches: 5. The CDR3 has 15 amino acids. Germline CDR1 MDHEN, CDR2 SYDVKM. CDR3 DNA sequence: TGTGCCAGCAGTTTGGCAGGGGGCCTCAATGAAAAACTGTTTTTT. The encoded protein is CASSLAGGLNEKLFF. The entire variable domain, with the rest obtained from reference TRBV28 and TRBJ1-4, is as follows: DVKVTQSSRYLVKRTGEKVFLECVQDMDHENMFWYRQDPGLGLRLIYFSYDVKMKEKGDIPEGYSVSREKKERFSLILESASTNQTSMYLCASSLAGGLNEKLFFGSGTQLSVL.

This clonotype was found many times. The CDR3 reads CASSLTGVPNQPQHF. As DNA, the CDR3 is TGTGCCAGCAGTTTAACAGGGGTTCCCAATCAGCCCCAGCATTTT. The chain carries TRBV12-3 or TRBV12-4 and TRBJ1-5; 7 nucleotides match TRBD1. V gave up 2 bases and J gave up 3 bases; unmatched junction bases: 4. The CDR3 is 15 amino acids.

This clonotype was counted at least ten times. J is TRBJ2-7 and V is TRBV27; D possibly corresponds to TRBD2 (5 bases). Germline loops: CDR1 MNHEY, CDR2 SMNVEV (reference sequence). This CDR3 is 14 amino acids long. Between the trimmed V and J ends, which lost 5 bases and 3 bases, there was a span of 14 bases. DNA of the CDR3: TGTGCCAGCAGTCCAGAGGGCTGGAACTACGAGCAGTACTTC. Translating it yields CASSPEGWNYEQYF.

Ten or more counts support this clonotype. This chain joins TRBV29-1 and TRBJ2-7, with TRBD1 identical over 7 bases. Unmatched junction bases numbered 5, after V lost 5 bases and J lost 4 bases. The germline V gene has CDR1 SQVTM and CDR2 ANQGSEA. The CDR3 spans 12 residues. This CDR3 is CSVLRDSYEQYF. CDR3 coding DNA: TGCAGCGTTTTACGGGACAGTTACGAGCAGTACTTC.

V gene TRBV25-1 combines with J gene TRBJ2-3; the match to TRBD2 covers 14 bases. The ends lost 3 bases at V and 7 bases at J; junction bases unmatched: 15. Germline V gene data show CDR1 as MGHDK and CDR2 as SYGVNS. The CDR3 consists of 19 residues. CDR3 residues: CASSDFVPGTSGRRHTQYF. The CDR3 DNA is TGTGCCAGCAGTGATTTCGTCCCCGGGACTAGCGGGAGAAGACATACGCAGTATTTT.

This clonotype was counted ten times or more. This chain connects TRBV30 to TRBJ1-1; D is ambiguous. Germline V gene lookup returns CDR1 GTSNPN and CDR2 SVGIG (reference sequence). V was trimmed by 1 base and J by 3 bases, leaving 6 bases between them. The CDR3 length is 12 residues. The CDR3 nucleotides read TGTGCCTGGAGTGCCGGATACACTGAAGCTTTCTTT. It specifies CAWSAGYTEAFF.

V is TRBV19 and J is TRBJ1-3; D call uncertain. The ends were cut back, 7 bases at V and 4 bases at J, with 11 bases in the middle. This CDR3 has 13 residues. Germline V gives CDR1 LNHDA, CDR2 SQIVND (reference sequence). The CDR3 loop is CASTPKAGNTIYF. The DNA of the CDR3 is TGTGCCAGTACCCCTAAAGCCGGAAACACCATATATTTT. The whole variable domain, filled in from reference TRBV19 and TRBJ1-3, reads DGGITQSPKYLFRKEGQNVTLSCEQNLNHDAMYWYRQDPGQGLRLIYYSQIVNDFQKGDIAEGYSVSREKKESFPLTVTSAQKNPTAFYLCASTPKAGNTIYFGEGSWLTVV.

This clonotype was seen at least ten times. The chain employs TRBV11-1 and TRBJ1-6, with TRBD1 as a possible D gene (5 bases). This CDR3 spans 14 amino acids. Trimming removed 3 bases from V and 8 bases from J, with 11 bases in between. Germline V gives CDR1 SGHAT, CDR2 FQDESV (reference sequence). The CDR3 coding sequence is TGTGCCAGCAGCTTGGCGGGACTCTATTCACCCCTCCACTTT. It encodes CASSLAGLYSPLHF.

There are many counts of this clonotype. The CDR3 DNA sequence: TGCAGCGTTGATAGCGTGGGCTTTAACACTGAAGCTTTCTTT. Translated: CSVDSVGFNTEAFF. The genes are TRBV29-1 and TRBJ1-1, with D unclear. The V gene lost 3 bases and the J gene lost 2 bases, with 13 bases spanning the gap. Germline V gives CDR1 SQVTM, CDR2 ANQGSEA. The CDR3 is 14 amino acids.

This clonotype was recorded at least ten times. The CDR3 is CASSYWGLFAQTGELFF. DNA for the CDR3: TGTGCCAGCAGCTATTGGGGCCTTTTCGCACAAACCGGGGAGCTGTTTTTT. J is TRBJ2-2 and V is TRBV5-4, with D possibly matching TRBD1 (5 bases). The germline gives CDR1 SGHNT, CDR2 YYREEE (reference sequence). The CDR3 is made up of 17 amino acids. The V gene lost 3 bases and the J gene lost 5 bases, with 20 bases spanning the gap.

This clonotype was counted only a few times. This chain uses TRBV15 with TRBJ2-2; D ambiguous. This CDR3 contains 17 residues. V lost 0 bases and J 0 bases, leaving 11 bases between the germline ends. CDR1 and CDR2 from the germline V gene are LNHNV and YYDKDF (reference sequence). DNA of the CDR3: TGTGCCACCAGCAGAGATCAGACGTTCGCGAACACCGGGGAGCTGTTTTTT. Amino acids: CATSRDQTFANTGELFF.

This rearrangement joins TRBV29-1 to TRBJ1-1; D gene ambiguous. Germline V gene sequence: CDR1 SQVTM, CDR2 ANQGSEA. The CDR3 is 12 amino acids. Trimming took off 7 bases at V and 5 bases at J, with 14 bases between the two ends. Here the CDR3 reads CSAGRPLTEAFF. CDR3 bases: TGCAGCGCCGGCCGCCCGTTGACTGAAGCTTTCTTT.

Points on this clonotype: The junction and the germline gene differ at one end; a read error may be behind it. The rearrangement links TRBV4-2 to TRBJ2-1; either TRBD1 or TRBD2 may fit D (5 bases each). The CDR3 is made up of 12 amino acids. Germline V gene sequence: CDR1 LGHNA, CDR2 YNFKEQ. CDR3 loop: CANSQGWGRQFF. The CDR3 bases are TGTGCCAACAGCCAAGGTTGGGGGAGGCAGTTCTTC.